This entry describes one TCR beta chain. Its target antigen remains unknown. No base-level quality is on record; no much larger clone is a single base apart. The cohort comprised some 700 healthy bone marrow donors. At the time of sampling, all cohort members were nominally healthy, though unrecorded immune exposures were likely present. The donor was CMV seronegative and was included in the group of several hundred seronegative cohort members. A peripheral blood sample was collected from each donor, and TCR beta sequencing was performed on peripheral blood mononuclear cells. Genomic DNA extraction from the blood cell samples was performed with the Qiagen DNeasy Blood Extraction Kit. As encoded in the germline V gene (reference sequence), CDR1 is LNHDA while CDR2 is SQIVND. Deletion took 7 bases off V and 6 bases off J, with a span of 12 bases between the germline ends. From cysteine to phenylalanine, the CDR3 is 13 amino acids long. Only CDR3 DNA is held: 39 bases, read in frame from base 1.

These data are taken from a study of cytomegalovirus exposure and HLA in healthy donors (dated by TCRdb to 2015 to 2018). The study in broad terms: An earlier analysis of roughly 630 of the donors reported about 250 Gb of sequence data and around 120 million unique TCR beta sequences from 150 million to 200 million T cells. Every repertoire in the discovery cohort had been generated on one and the same sequencing platform. Donor age, sex, ethnicity and CMV serostatus were compiled together with the repertoire data. The number of donors typed differed by locus, with about 629-630 for A, B, C, DRB1 and DQB1, roughly 550 for DQA1, over 600 for DPA1, and around 430 for DPB1. The T cell repertoires of 670 or so subjects were profiled by immunosequencing and related to cytomegalovirus serostatus. An early release covering roughly 580 HLA-typed donors comprised around 300 gigabases of sequencing data and 65 million to 100 million unique TCR sequences. The study aimed to test whether signatures of past pathogen exposure could be identified by cataloging public T cell receptors. Rather than using new phenotypic data, the later analysis identified candidate immune exposures from TCR beta sequences and from how often those sequences occurred across donors. Four to six DR-DQ haplotypes were handled as single units for association and clustering, since linkage in the cohort was strong. HLA typing covered class I and class II loci at four-digit resolution. Across around 400 genotyped donors of the cohort, an average of roughly 250,000 unique TCR beta nucleotide sequences per donor were sequenced, and approximately 17% of those sequences were non-productive. In a later analysis, previously published TCR beta repertoires from about 640 donors were re-analyzed and high-resolution HLA genotyping was added so that TCR occurrence patterns could be studied. Along with the roughly 670-subject first cohort, a separate validation cohort of more than 90 different subjects was used. Of the 398 genotyped donors, 75% to 85% were placed in the genetic ancestry cluster associated with self-reported Caucasian donors. An earlier analysis of some 500 of the donors applied high-throughput TCR beta sequencing to assess whether each TCR beta V gene segment acted as functional or pseudogenic. To predict cytomegalovirus infection status, the study brought together high-throughput TCR immunosequencing, statistical association of individual TCRs with disease status, and machine learning. A later genetic analysis used genome-wide SNP genotypes for about 55% of the 666 donors, treating that subset as a discovery cohort. The paper's findings and limits, for the study overall: The only immune exposure information available for the cohort was CMV serostatus. Roughly uniform sequencing depth across donors was assumed in presence/absence analyses, although this assumption may not hold. A later analysis found that TCR association rates varied across HLA loci, with DRB1 alleles showing the most associated TCRs and HLA-C alleles the fewest. Linkage disequilibrium might explain the correlated functional status among segregating V segments, but an unknown experimental factor could not be excluded. Most CMV-associated TCR beta chains appeared to be HLA-restricted in a later analysis, and the HLA associations seemed to be driven largely by CMV exposure. Broadly in line with IMGT annotations, most TCR beta V segments showed up in productive rearrangements about 87% or about 30% of the time in an earlier analysis of about 500 of the donors. HLA typing was unavailable for some donors at each locus, so association tests used only the typed subset. A further reported finding was that TCR beta sequences accurately predicted the HLA-A and HLA-B alleles for most subjects in the first cohort. Most TCR sequences were seen in very few donors, while some public TCRs were found in many individuals. In a later analysis, HLA-associated TCR beta chains showed more clonal expansion and lower generation probabilities than non-associated chains that were equally common. Strong co-occurrence of HLA alleles, especially DR and DQ, made assigning TCR associations to individual alleles difficult. Compared with the roughly 710-donor mean, donors in an Asian-associated ancestry cluster had fewer N-insertions in productive TCRs, according to a later genetic analysis. At a false discovery rate of 0.05, a later analysis linked 16,951 TCR beta sequences to specific HLA alleles. In vitro tests confirmed that a few of the cytomegalovirus-associated TCR beta chains recognize cytomegalovirus antigens. Some IMGT-functional V segments, including TRBV6-2 and TRBV6-3, could not be distinguished by the 87-base-pair reads and were therefore excluded. An association between a missense DCLRE1C variant and V-gene and J-gene trimming of TCR beta chains was found in a later genetic analysis and replicated in an independent cohort. A cluster of highly shared sequence variants was judged likely to represent a technical artifact of the sequencing pipeline. This cohort had only TCR beta chains sequenced, and the lack of alpha or paired-chain data limited which features could be detected. According to a later analysis, parvovirus B19, influenza, CMV and Epstein-Barr virus appeared linked to several top co-occurrence clusters. The earlier analysis of 587 of the donors excluded fewer than 20 rarely observed V segments, including chromosome 9 orphons, because counts were too low. In the study, around 160 TCR beta chains were listed as associated with cytomegalovirus. The classifier was reported to diagnose cytomegalovirus status with high specificity and sensitivity in both the original and validation cohorts. The authors suggested that the approach could potentially be extended to other disease states and immunological phenotypes.

The library was produced with the immunoSEQ multiplex PCR assay. For the multiplex PCR, a mixture combining 60 forward primers for TCR Vbeta segments and 13 reverse primers for TCR Jbeta segments was used. A multiplex PCR assay on genomic DNA amplified the CDR3 region of rearranged TCR beta genes. On the Illumina HiSeq System, the amplified TCR beta libraries were sequenced as 87-base-pair reads. As for the original processing: In a later analysis, tens of millions of unique TCR beta chains were counted across the 666 repertoires, and roughly 10 million of these chains were shared by at least two donors. To remove PCR and sequencing errors, raw reads were error-corrected and collapsed into unique sequences using a nearest-neighbor algorithm that merged closely related sequences. CDR3 sequences were aligned to IMGT reference sequences to assign V, D and J gene segments. For a sequence to be retained, a match of at least six nucleotides was required to both a V gene segment and a J gene segment. Rearrangements were classified as productive when the CDR3 lacked stop codons and remained in frame with V and J, and all other rearrangements were classified as non-productive. Following IMGT convention, CDR3 was defined as the stretch from the second conserved V-encoded cysteine to the conserved J-encoded phenylalanine. Sequences without an unambiguous match to a single V gene segment were excluded from the earlier analysis of a few hundred of the donors. In an earlier analysis of approximately 590 of the donors, a V segment was called functional when productive rearrangements were above 56.7%, and segregating when the standard deviation between donors exceeded 5%. A statistical classification framework was developed to diagnose cytomegalovirus status using the catalog of TCR beta chain sequences. In a later analysis, TCR nucleotide sequences were compared against IMGT/GENE-DB human TR gene sequences so that V and J genes could be assigned. In a later analysis, CDR3 sequences and most-parsimonious VDJ recombination scenarios were assigned using the TCRdist pipeline. In a later analysis, every TCR beta chain was defined by the combination of its CDR3 amino acid sequence and its V-gene family, and reads without a unique V-gene family were dropped. As a way to deal with suspected cross-contamination and a sequencing artifact, a later analysis dropped 500 to 700 nucleotide sequences that were highly shared and had low generation probability. In a later analysis, a clonal expansion index for each public chain was calculated from normalized within-repertoire ranks of inferred template counts. In a later analysis, generation probabilities were computed with a VDJ recombination model fitted to out-of-frame rearrangements, and the resulting probabilities were checked against IGoR. A later analysis scored TCR-TCR, TCR-HLA and TCR-CMV co-occurrence with hypergeometric tests, applying a repertoire-size bias correction to TCR pairs. A later analysis estimated false discovery rates by permuting HLA or CMV assignments 20 times. A later analysis grouped co-occurring TCRs with DBSCAN, adding TCRdist sequence similarity when clustering within HLA-allele-positive subsets. Co-occurrence clustering excluded repertoires with fewer than 30,000 or more than 120,000 public chains, plus five with anomalous nucleotide sharing. Sourced from immuneACCESS, this table was stored by TCRdb with only in-frame sequences that have V and J called. A share of the clones is absent; for the studies checked, an unresolved V gene accounts for under half, and the remainder has no known explanation. V and J calls and clone size come straight from that table; D and trimming were deduced from the DNA. The sample data list almost 200,000 clones, and roughly 79% of these were observed just once. The top ten clonotypes cover approximately 2% of the sample.

The TCR comes from a man aged 30 to 45 in good health and CMV-seronegative. The rearranged chain carries TRBV19 and TRBJ2-2; a confident D gene designation cannot be given. Sequenced material: PBMCs. CDR3 loop: CASNEQRAGELFF. The DNA is as follows: TGTGCCAGTAATGAGCAGCGCGCCGGGGAGCTGTTTTTT.